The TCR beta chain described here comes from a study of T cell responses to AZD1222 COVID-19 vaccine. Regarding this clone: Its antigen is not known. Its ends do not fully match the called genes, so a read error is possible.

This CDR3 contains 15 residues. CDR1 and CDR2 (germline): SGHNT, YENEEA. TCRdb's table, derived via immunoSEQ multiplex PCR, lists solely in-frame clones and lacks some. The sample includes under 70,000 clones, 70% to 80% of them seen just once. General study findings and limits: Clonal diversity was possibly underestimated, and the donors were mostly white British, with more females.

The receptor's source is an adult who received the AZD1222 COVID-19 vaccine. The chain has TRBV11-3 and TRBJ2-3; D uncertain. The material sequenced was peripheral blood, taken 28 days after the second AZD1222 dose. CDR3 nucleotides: TGTGCCAGCAGCTTAGAACATAGTCCCACAAATACGCAGTATTTT. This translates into CASSLEHSPTNTQYF.